This record looks at one TCR beta chain sequence and its context. Its antigen is unknown. Base qualities are not recorded, but no much larger clone differs from it by a single base. This sample was taken from a study of cytomegalovirus exposure and HLA in healthy donors (dated by TCRdb to the late 2010s). At the level of the whole study: An earlier analysis of approximately 590 of the donors reported approximately 270 Gb of sequence data and some 100 million unique TCR beta sequences from about 180 million T cells. Donor age, sex, ethnicity and CMV serostatus were compiled alongside the repertoire data. In a later genetic analysis, genome-wide SNP genotypes for about 60% of the 666 donors were used, and that subset was treated as a discovery cohort. To predict cytomegalovirus infection status, the study brought together high-throughput TCR immunosequencing, statistical association of individual TCRs with disease status, and machine learning. Among some 410 genotyped donors of the cohort, an average of approximately 220,000 unique TCR beta nucleotide sequences was sequenced per donor, of which approximately 18% were non-productive. A separate validation cohort of about 110 different subjects was used in addition to the 666-subject first cohort. Every discovery cohort repertoire had been produced on one sequencing platform. An earlier analysis of around 640 of the donors used high-throughput TCR beta sequencing to judge whether each TCR beta V gene segment behaved as functional or pseudogenic. In the later analysis, no new phenotypic data were used to find candidate immune exposures; instead, reliance was placed on TCR beta sequences and their occurrence across donors. Because of strong linkage in the cohort, roughly five DR-DQ haplotypes were treated as single units for association and clustering. Of the roughly 420 genotyped donors, 80% to 90% were placed in the genetic ancestry cluster associated with self-reported Caucasian donors. In a later analysis, previously published TCR beta repertoires from 500 to 750 donors were re-analyzed and high-resolution HLA genotyping was added so that TCR occurrence patterns could be studied. The study used immunosequencing to profile the T cell repertoires of 666 subjects and linked those repertoires to cytomegalovirus serostatus. The study was designed to test whether signatures of past pathogen exposure could be identified by cataloging public T cell receptors. Typing coverage varied by locus: roughly 620-630 donors for A, B, C, DRB1 and DQB1; approximately 520 for DQA1; approximately 570 for DPA1; 400 to 480 for DPB1. Class I and class II HLA loci were covered by the typing at four-digit resolution. Approximately 310 gigabases of sequencing data and 91 million or so unique TCR sequences made up an early release that covered under 750 HLA-typed donors. Study-wide conclusions, independent of this receptor: A further reported finding was that TCR beta sequences accurately predicted the HLA-A and HLA-B alleles for most subjects in the first cohort. In the study, 150 to 200 TCR beta chains were listed as associated with cytomegalovirus. V-gene and J-gene trimming of TCR beta chains was associated with a missense DCLRE1C variant in a later genetic analysis, and the association was replicated in an independent cohort. Because the 87-base-pair reads could not distinguish some IMGT-functional V segments, including TRBV6-2 and TRBV6-3, those segments were excluded. In this cohort, only TCR beta chains were sequenced, and detectable features were limited by the absence of alpha or paired-chain data. In a later analysis, HLA-associated TCR beta chains showed more clonal expansion and lower generation probabilities than non-associated chains that were equally common. According to a later genetic analysis, donors in an Asian-associated ancestry cluster had fewer N-insertions in productive TCRs than the approximately 650-donor mean. Presence/absence analyses assumed roughly uniform sequencing depth across donors, an assumption that may not hold. A few of the identified cytomegalovirus-associated TCR beta chains were confirmed in vitro to be specific for cytomegalovirus antigens. Assigning TCR associations to individual alleles was difficult when HLA alleles, especially DR and DQ, strongly co-occurred. Fewer than 20 rarely observed V segments, including chromosome 9 orphons, were excluded from the earlier analysis of almost 600 of the donors because counts were too low. According to a later analysis, most CMV-associated TCR beta chains appeared to be HLA-restricted, and the HLA associations seemed to be driven largely by CMV exposure. According to a later analysis, parvovirus B19, influenza, CMV and Epstein-Barr virus appeared linked to several top co-occurrence clusters. The only immune exposure information available for the cohort was CMV serostatus. Because HLA typing was missing for some donors at each locus, association tests included only the typed subset. Linkage disequilibrium might explain the correlated functional status among segregating V segments, but an unknown experimental factor could not be excluded. In both the original and validation cohorts, the classifier was reported to diagnose cytomegalovirus status with high specificity and sensitivity. A cluster of highly shared sequence variants was judged likely to represent a technical artifact of the sequencing pipeline. In an earlier analysis of fewer than 700 of the donors, most TCR beta V segments appeared in productive rearrangements about 87% or about 30% of the time, broadly matching IMGT annotations. While some public TCRs were present in many individuals, most TCR sequences turned up only very rarely across donors. In a later analysis, TCR association rates were found to vary across HLA loci, with the most associated TCRs seen for DRB1 alleles and the fewest for HLA-C alleles. At a false discovery rate of 0.05, a later analysis linked 15,000 to 20,000 TCR beta sequences to specific HLA alleles. The authors suggested that the approach could potentially be generalized to other disease states and immunological phenotypes.

Library prep was done by the immunoSEQ multiplex PCR assay. A mixture of 60 forward primers for TCR Vbeta segments and 13 reverse primers for TCR Jbeta segments was used in the multiplex PCR. The CDR3 region of rearranged TCR beta genes was amplified from genomic DNA with a multiplex PCR assay. The Illumina HiSeq System was used to sequence the amplified TCR beta libraries as 87-base-pair reads. On the authors' methods: A later analysis tallied 75 million to 95 million unique TCR beta chains across the approximately 670 repertoires, and approximately 11 million of those chains were shared by two or more donors. A nearest-neighbor algorithm error-corrected the raw reads and collapsed the reads into unique sequences, merging closely related sequences to remove PCR and sequencing errors. To assign V, D and J gene segments, CDR3 sequences were aligned to IMGT reference sequences. For a sequence to be retained, a match of at least six nucleotides to both a V gene segment and a J gene segment was required. Rearrangements were called productive when the CDR3 lacked stop codons and stayed in frame with V and J; all others were non-productive. Following IMGT convention, CDR3 was defined as the stretch from the second conserved V-encoded cysteine to the conserved J-encoded phenylalanine. In an earlier analysis of roughly 610 of the donors, sequences lacking an unambiguous match to a single V gene segment were excluded. In an earlier analysis of approximately 610 of the donors, V segments were called functional above 56.7% productive rearrangements and were called segregating when the between-donor standard deviation exceeded 5%. A statistical classification framework was built to diagnose cytomegalovirus status from the catalog of TCR beta chain sequences. In a later analysis, TCR nucleotide sequences were compared against IMGT/GENE-DB human TR gene sequences so that V and J genes could be assigned. A later analysis assigned CDR3 sequences and most-parsimonious VDJ recombination scenarios with the TCRdist pipeline. A later analysis defined each TCR beta chain by its CDR3 amino acid sequence plus V-gene family, and excluded reads lacking a unique V-gene family. As a way to deal with suspected cross-contamination and a sequencing artifact, a later analysis dropped more than 500 nucleotide sequences that were highly shared and had low generation probability. In a later analysis, a clonal expansion index was calculated for each public chain from normalized within-repertoire ranks of inferred template counts. A later analysis computed generation probabilities with a VDJ recombination model fitted to out-of-frame rearrangements, and checked the results against IGoR. A later analysis scored TCR-TCR, TCR-HLA and TCR-CMV co-occurrence with hypergeometric tests, applying a repertoire-size bias correction to TCR pairs. To estimate false discovery rates, a later analysis permuted the HLA or CMV assignments 20 times. A later analysis grouped co-occurring TCRs with DBSCAN, adding TCRdist sequence similarity when clustering within HLA-allele-positive subsets. Repertoires with fewer than 30,000 or more than 120,000 public chains, plus five repertoires with anomalous nucleotide sharing, were excluded from co-occurrence clustering. TCRdb carries this immuneACCESS record with in-frame sequences only. Its versions omit some clonotypes, under half of them owing to an unresolved V gene in the studies checked, with the rest unexplained. V and J calls and clone size are given by that table; D and trimming were obtained from the DNA. The sample contains fewer than 180,000 clones, about 60% of them found a single time. The top ten clones comprise around 7.1% of the sample.

In total, approximately 610 healthy bone marrow donors made up the cohort. All cohort members were sampled while nominally healthy, although unrecorded immune exposures were likely present. The donor was CMV seropositive and belonged to the group of 250 to 350 seropositive cohort members. Each donor provided a peripheral blood sample, and peripheral blood mononuclear cells were used for TCR beta sequencing. The Qiagen DNeasy Blood Extraction Kit was used to extract genomic DNA from the blood cell samples. V is cut by 2 bases and J by 2 bases, and the space between the germline ends is 14 bases. For CDR1 and CDR2, the germline V gene lists SGHRS and YFSETQ. The CDR3 spans 15 residues, from the cysteine through the phenylalanine. Only the CDR3 portion is preserved as DNA: 45 bases, with reading frame beginning at the first base.

Input material: PBMCs. The receptor was isolated from a woman aged 55-75 years in good health and CMV-seropositive. The V and J genes are TRBV5-1 and TRBJ2-7, and possibly TRBD1, on 5 matching bases. The CDR3 protein is CASSFLRTGAYEQYF. The sequenced DNA is TGCGCCAGCAGCTTTCTGAGAACAGGAGCCTACGAGCAGTACTTC.